The entry that follows covers one T cell receptor beta chain sequence. Antigen unknown. V gave up 4 bases and J gave up 5 bases, with 12 bases separating them. The CDR3 loop spans 12 amino acids. Germline CDR1 is DFQATT and CDR2 is SNEGSKA (reference sequence). In the ophthalmopathy cohort, Clinical Activity Score was at least 3, NOSPECS grade at least 4, and duration under 3 months. Any patient presenting with uncontrolled infection, other autoimmune disease, pregnancy or lactation was left out. The sample originates from a study of T cells in Graves' hyperthyroidism and ophthalmopathy. Findings and limits, study-wide: The majority of expanded thyroid clonotypes above 0.001 also appeared in blood. A model of 13 V-J features distinguished ophthalmopathy from stable hyperthyroidism.

Authors of the study amplified TCR beta CDR3 regions from RNA transcripts. Researchers ran a first-round RT-PCR on the TCR CDR3 using the HTBI primer set. Via MiXCR, TCRdb re-called the multiplex PCR reads, giving one row per CDR3 protein. The table lists 250,000 to 300,000 distinct CDR3 sequences, approximately 19% of them singletons. V is TRBV20-1 and J is TRBJ2-7; no clear D gene. What was sequenced was blood. The receptor was derived from a man over 45 with Graves' ophthalmopathy. Written as DNA, the CDR3 is TGCAGTGCTATTCCACAAGCCCACGAGCAGTACTTC. This codes for CSAIPQAHEQYF.